These 23 T cell receptor beta chains originate from one sample sequenced in a study of T cell repertoires in cytomegalovirus infection (dated by TCRdb to about 2019). The run used an Illumina HiSeq 1500. In-frame beta chains were kept once TCRdb had trimmed the public reads at Q25 with fastp and called clones with MiXCR. One record per CDR3 amino acid sequence lists the most common genes and DNA. For this sample the table gives about 360,000 distinct CDR3 sequences, of which about a sixth were detected only once. 7.5% to 9% of the sample lies in the top ten. Sequencing used PBMCs. The receptors derive from a human donor in good health (CMV status not recorded). Some clones in this sample may be carry-over from other donors' samples.

In its sample, this clonotype was seen a few times. The rearrangement joins TRBV4-1 to TRBJ1-2; 12 bases line up with TRBD1. With V trimmed by 3 bases and J by 4 bases, 9 bases remained unmatched. This CDR3 has 17 residues. The V gene's germline CDR1 is MGHRA and CDR2 YSYEKL. The CDR3 bases are TGCGCCAGCAGCCAGTCCGGGACAGGGGGCGCTCCCTATGGCTACACCTTC. Translation gives CASSQSGTGGAPYGYTF.

This chain uses TRBV18 with TRBJ2-5; perhaps TRBD1 as D (5 bases). There are 13 residues in the CDR3. Looked up from germline, CDR1 is KGHSH and CDR2 is LQKENI. Between the trimmed V and J ends, which lost 6 bases and 4 bases, there was a span of 12 bases. CDR3 region: CASSVDRRETQYF. In DNA form, the CDR3 reads TGTGCCAGCTCCGTAGACAGACGAGAGACCCAGTACTTC.

The chain combines TRBV27 with TRBJ1-1; D is uncertain. This CDR3 spans 13 amino acids. Germline-derived CDR1 and CDR2 are MNHEY and SMNVEV (reference sequence). The V end lost 0 bases, the J end lost 7 bases, and 9 bases lay between the germline ends. CDR3 sequence reads: CASSLSRGDEAFF. The DNA of the CDR3 is TGTGCCAGCAGTTTATCCCGCGGGGATGAAGCTTTCTTT.

In this sample, this clonotype turned up many times. The CDR3: CASSLLTGGKTQYF. CDR3 in DNA: TGTGCCAGCAGCTTGCTGACGGGAGGGAAGACCCAGTACTTC. The chain couples TRBV7-7 to TRBJ2-5, with 8 bases matching TRBD2. The germline CDR1 and CDR2 sequences are SSHAT and FNYEAQ (reference sequence). This CDR3 contains 14 residues. Trimming took 3 bases from V and 6 from J; bases not matched to a gene: 6.

In this sample, this clonotype turned up a few times. This rearrangement joins TRBV6-1 to TRBJ2-5; D remains ambiguous. V lost 6 bases and J 1 base, leaving 9 bases between the germline ends. CDR1 is MNHNS and CDR2 is SASEGT in the germline V gene. The CDR3 is 13 residues long. The CDR3 sequence is CASRAISQETQYF. The CDR3 nucleotides are TGTGCCAGCAGGGCTATCAGCCAAGAGACCCAGTACTTC.

This clonotype was counted many times. The chain uses TRBV7-2 and TRBJ2-7; tentative D call: TRBD2 (5 bases). CDR3 length equals 14 residues. The V gene's germline CDR1 is SGHTA and CDR2 FQGNSA. V was shortened by 5 bases and J by 1 base, with 12 bases between the two germline ends. The CDR3 loop reads CASSPEAVSYEQYF. In DNA, the CDR3 is TGTGCCAGCAGCCCGGAGGCCGTTTCCTACGAGCAGTACTTC.

V is TRBV28 and J is TRBJ1-6; 7 bases agree with TRBD1. Per the germline V gene, CDR1 is MDHEN and CDR2 is SYDVKM. This CDR3 is 18 amino acids long. J gave up 0 bases and V 6 bases, and 11 bases lay outside the gene matches. CDR3 in DNA: TGTGCCAGCAGCGGAACCGGACAGGCGAGCTCCTATAATTCACCCCTCCACTTT. Its protein product is CASSGTGQASSYNSPLHF.

The genes are TRBV2 and TRBJ2-1; D is ambiguous. V lost 6 bases, J lost 5 bases, and 14 bases lay in between. CDR1 is SNHLY and CDR2 is FYNNEI in the germline V gene. The CDR3 contains 14 residues. CDR3 DNA: TGTGCCAGCAGCCAGGACGGTGCAGACAATGAGCAGTTCTTC. This codes for CASSQDGADNEQFF.

The chain carries TRBV7-7 and TRBJ2-2; either TRBD1 or TRBD2 may supply D (5 bases each). The CDR3 length is 17 residues. In germline, CDR1 is SSHAT, CDR2 FNYEAQ (reference sequence). Trimming removed 0 bases at V and 2 bases at J, with 13 bases between. This chain's CDR3 is CASSLAVGDGNTGELFF. The DNA for the CDR3 is TGTGCCAGCAGCTTAGCAGTAGGGGACGGAAACACCGGGGAGCTGTTTTTT.

This clonotype has ten or more counts. V usage is TRBV12-3 or TRBV12-4 and J usage is TRBJ2-5, with 7 bases identical to TRBD2. The V gene end was trimmed by 4 bases and the J gene end by 3 bases; junction bases not matched to a gene: 8. The CDR3 sequence is 15 residues long. The CDR3 DNA follows: TGTGCCAGCAGTTCGCTAGCGGATACGAAAGAGACCCAGTACTTC. It encodes CASSSLADTKETQYF.

This clonotype was observed many times. J is TRBJ1-1 and V is TRBV11-2, with no clear D. CDR1 SGHAT and CDR2 FQNNGV come from the germline V gene. This CDR3 spans 15 amino acids. Between the trimmed V and J ends, which lost 5 bases and 1 base, there was a span of 14 bases. CDR3 residues: CASSIIPGQNTEAFF. In DNA, the CDR3 is TGTGCCAGCAGCATCATTCCAGGTCAGAACACTGAAGCTTTCTTT.

The chain uses TRBV2 and TRBJ2-2, with no clear D. The CDR3 is 14 amino acids. Germline values: CDR1 SNHLY, CDR2 FYNNEI. The V gene lost 1 base and the J gene lost 4 bases, with 7 bases spanning the gap. Here the CDR3 reads CASSEGTITGELFF. The DNA of the CDR3 is TGTGCCAGCAGTGAAGGGACCATCACCGGGGAGCTGTTTTTT. Drawing the rest from reference TRBV2 and TRBJ2-2, the complete variable domain is EPEVTQTPSHQVTQMGQEVILRCVPISNHLYFYWYRQILGQKVEFLVSFYNNEISEKSEIFDDQFSVERPDGSNFTLKIRSTKLEDSAMYFCASSEGTITGELFFGEGSRLTVL.

This clonotype was detected only a few times. This sequence joins TRBV20-1 and TRBJ1-5; TRBD1 is a possible D gene (6 bases). Germline CDR1 reads DFQATT; CDR2 reads SNEGSKA (reference sequence). V gave up 1 base and J gave up 5 bases, with 9 bases separating them. This CDR3 has 13 amino acids. DNA for the CDR3: TGCAGTGCTAGAGCGGCAGGGGATCAGCCCCAGCATTTT. It codes for CSARAAGDQPQHF.

This clonotype was found many times. The chain is built from TRBV6-5 and TRBJ1-4; D gene unclear. This CDR3 is built from 15 residues. Germline V gene lookup returns CDR1 MNHEY and CDR2 SVGAGI. V lost 2 bases and J lost 0, with 7 bases in between. The DNA of the CDR3 is TGTGCCAGCAGTTACCAACAGCCAACTAATGAAAAACTGTTTTTT. Its translation: CASSYQQPTNEKLFF.

This clonotype was recorded many times. The rearrangement links TRBV7-8 to TRBJ2-5; the match to TRBD2 covers 9 bases. The germline CDR1 and CDR2 sequences are SGHVS and FQNEAQ. CDR3 length equals 11 residues. The DNA for the CDR3 is TGTGGCCGCGGGGGGGAAGAGACCCAGTACTTC. Amino acid sequence: CGRGGEETQYF.

The genes are TRBV6-5 and TRBJ2-1; D perhaps matches TRBD1 (5 bases). The CDR3 is 13 residues long. V was cut by 7 bases and J by 5 bases, with 12 bases left in between. Germline CDR1 MNHEY, CDR2 SVGAGI. CDR3: CASISLGDNEQFF. The CDR3 DNA follows: TGTGCCAGCATTTCGCTAGGGGACAATGAGCAGTTCTTC.

This clonotype was observed many times. V gene TRBV11-2 combines with J gene TRBJ2-7; D gene uncertain. This CDR3 is 15 amino acids long. The V gene lost 1 base and the J gene lost 0 bases, with 10 bases spanning the gap. CDR1 and CDR2 from the germline V gene are SGHAT and FQNNGV. CDR3: CASSLGTVGSYEQYV. The DNA of the CDR3 is TGTGCCAGCAGCTTAGGGACGGTCGGCTCCTACGAGCAGTACGTC.

This clonotype came up a few times. V and J are TRBV11-3 and TRBJ2-1; possibly TRBD1 for D (6 bases). The germline CDR1 and CDR2 sequences are SGHNT and YENEEA. The V end lost 3 bases, the J end lost 11 bases, and 14 bases lay between the germline ends. CDR3 length equals 13 residues. CDR3 residues: CASSLEPGTKQFF. DNA of the CDR3: TGTGCCAGCAGCTTGGAACCCGGGACAAAGCAGTTCTTC.

The rearrangement joins TRBV20-1 to TRBJ1-5, with 10 bases identical to TRBD1. CDR3 length equals 16 residues. The J segment lost 0 bases and the V segment lost 5 bases, leaving 7 bases of the junction unmatched. Per the germline V gene, CDR1 is DFQATT and CDR2 is SNEGSKA (reference sequence). CDR3 DNA sequence: TGCAGTGCTTCTCCGGGACAGGGGTATAGCAATCAGCCCCAGCATTTT. Its protein is CSASPGQGYSNQPQHF.

This clonotype was detected many times. This rearrangement joins TRBV5-8 to TRBJ1-4; 8 bases are shared with TRBD1. Germline CDR1 and CDR2: SGHTS and YDEGEE. The V segment lost 5 bases and the J segment 8 bases; nucleotides outside the gene matches: 11. This CDR3 region has 15 residues. The DNA of the CDR3 is TGTGCCAGCAGGAAGTCCGGACGGACAGGGGAAAAACTGTTTTTT. As protein: CASRKSGRTGEKLFF.

This chain uses TRBV3-1 with TRBJ1-2; D is uncertain. CDR1 is LGHDT, CDR2 YNNKEL, per germline (reference sequence). There are 14 residues in the CDR3. The germline V and J ends were trimmed by 5 bases and 4 bases, with 14 bases remaining between them. CDR3 amino acids: CASSSGRLFYGYTF. The CDR3 coding sequence is TGTGCCAGCAGCAGTGGACGGCTTTTCTATGGCTACACCTTC.

In its sample, this clonotype was seen many times. The chain combines TRBV7-2 with TRBJ1-5; D gene unclear. Germline CDR1 reads SGHTA; CDR2 reads FQGNSA. Trimming shortened V by 2 bases and J by 3 bases, and 5 bases separated the two germline ends. The CDR3 extends over 13 amino acids. The CDR3 spells CASSLSPNQPQHF. CDR3 DNA: TGTGCCAGCAGCTTATCGCCCAATCAGCCCCAGCATTTT. Full variable domain (rest looked up from reference TRBV7-2 and TRBJ1-5): GAGVSQSPSNKVTEKGKDVELRCDPISGHTALYWYRQSLGQGLEFLIYFQGNSAPDKSGLPSDRFSAERTGGSVSTLTIQRTQQEDSAVYLCASSLSPNQPQHFGDGTRLSIL.

The J gene is TRBJ2-1, the V gene TRBV10-2, with 8 nucleotides matching TRBD2. The CDR3 is made up of 12 amino acids. The germline V gene has CDR1 WSHSY and CDR2 SAAADI. With V trimmed by 10 bases and J by 3 bases, 2 bases remained unmatched. CDR3 sequence reads: CATRGGYNEQFF. CDR3 bases: TGCGCCACCCGGGGGGGCTACAATGAGCAGTTCTTC.